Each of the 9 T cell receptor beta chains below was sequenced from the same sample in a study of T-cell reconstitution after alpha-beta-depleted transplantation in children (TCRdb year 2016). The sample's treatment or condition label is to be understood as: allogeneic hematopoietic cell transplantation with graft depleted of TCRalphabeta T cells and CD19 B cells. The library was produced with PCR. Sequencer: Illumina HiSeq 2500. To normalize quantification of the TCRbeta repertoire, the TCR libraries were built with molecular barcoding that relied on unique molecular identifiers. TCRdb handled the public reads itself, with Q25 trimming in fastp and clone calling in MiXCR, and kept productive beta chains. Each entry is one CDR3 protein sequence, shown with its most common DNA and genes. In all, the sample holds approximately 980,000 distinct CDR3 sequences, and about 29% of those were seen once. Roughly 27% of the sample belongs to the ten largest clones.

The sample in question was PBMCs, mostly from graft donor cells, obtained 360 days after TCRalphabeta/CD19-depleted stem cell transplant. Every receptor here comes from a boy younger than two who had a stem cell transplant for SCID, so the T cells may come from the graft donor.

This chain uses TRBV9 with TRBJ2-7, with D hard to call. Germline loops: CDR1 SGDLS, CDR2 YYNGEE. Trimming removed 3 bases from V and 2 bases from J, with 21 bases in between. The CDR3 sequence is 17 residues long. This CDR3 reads CASSAKIKGPRPYEQYF. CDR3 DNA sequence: TGTGCCAGCAGCGCAAAGATTAAAGGCCCAAGACCCTACGAGCAGTACTTC.

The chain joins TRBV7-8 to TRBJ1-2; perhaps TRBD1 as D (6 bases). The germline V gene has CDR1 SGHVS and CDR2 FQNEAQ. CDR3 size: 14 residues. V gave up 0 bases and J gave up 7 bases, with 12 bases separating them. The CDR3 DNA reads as TGTGCCAGCAGCTTAGCATTCAGGGGAGGTGGCTACACCTTC. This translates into CASSLAFRGGGYTF. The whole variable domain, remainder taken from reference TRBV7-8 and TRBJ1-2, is GAGVSQSPRYKVAKRGQDVALRCDPISGHVSLFWYQQALGQGPEFLTYFQNEAQLDKSGLPSDRFFAERPEGSVSTLKIQRTQQEDSAVYLCASSLAFRGGGYTFGSGTRLTVV.

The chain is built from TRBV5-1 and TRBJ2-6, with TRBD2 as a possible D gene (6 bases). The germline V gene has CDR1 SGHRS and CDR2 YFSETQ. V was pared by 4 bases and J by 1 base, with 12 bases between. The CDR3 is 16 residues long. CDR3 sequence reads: CASSGRESSGANVLTF. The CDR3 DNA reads TGCGCCAGCAGCGGCCGGGAGAGTTCTGGGGCCAACGTCCTGACTTTC.

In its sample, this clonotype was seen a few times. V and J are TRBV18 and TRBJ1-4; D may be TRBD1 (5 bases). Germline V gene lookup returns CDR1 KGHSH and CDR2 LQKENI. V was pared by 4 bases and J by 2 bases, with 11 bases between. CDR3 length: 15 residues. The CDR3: CASSQGRKTNEKLFF. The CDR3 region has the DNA TGTGCCAGCTCACAGGGGAGGAAGACTAATGAAAAACTGTTTTTT.

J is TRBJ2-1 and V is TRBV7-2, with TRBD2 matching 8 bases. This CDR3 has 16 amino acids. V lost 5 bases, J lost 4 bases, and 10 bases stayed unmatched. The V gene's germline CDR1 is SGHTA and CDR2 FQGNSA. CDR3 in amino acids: CASSPQAGGTYNEQFF. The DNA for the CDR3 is TGTGCCAGCAGCCCCCAGGCGGGGGGAACGTACAATGAGCAGTTCTTC.

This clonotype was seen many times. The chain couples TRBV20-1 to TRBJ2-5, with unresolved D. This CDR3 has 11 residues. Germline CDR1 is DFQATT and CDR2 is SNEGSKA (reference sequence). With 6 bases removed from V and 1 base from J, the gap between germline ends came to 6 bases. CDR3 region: CSALGQETQYF. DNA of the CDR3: TGCAGTGCCCTTGGCCAAGAGACCCAGTACTTC.

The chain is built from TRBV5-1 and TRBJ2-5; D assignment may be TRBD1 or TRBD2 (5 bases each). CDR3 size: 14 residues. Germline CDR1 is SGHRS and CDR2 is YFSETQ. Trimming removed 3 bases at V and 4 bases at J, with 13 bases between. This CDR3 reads CASSSGPRAETQYF. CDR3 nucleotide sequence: TGCGCCAGCAGCTCGGGGCCACGAGCAGAGACCCAGTACTTC.

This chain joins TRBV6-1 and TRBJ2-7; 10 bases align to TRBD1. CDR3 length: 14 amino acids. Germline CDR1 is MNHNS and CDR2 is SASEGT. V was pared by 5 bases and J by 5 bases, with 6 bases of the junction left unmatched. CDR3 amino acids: CASSRQGAKHEQYF. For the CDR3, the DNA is TGTGCCAGCAGTCGACAGGGGGCGAAACACGAGCAGTACTTC.

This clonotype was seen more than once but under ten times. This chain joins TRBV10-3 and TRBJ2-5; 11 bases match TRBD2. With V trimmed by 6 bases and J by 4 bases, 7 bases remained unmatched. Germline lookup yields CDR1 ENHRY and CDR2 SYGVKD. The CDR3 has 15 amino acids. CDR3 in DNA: TGTGCCATCAGAGCCCTAGCGGGGGGCGGAGAGACCCAGTACTTC. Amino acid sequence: CAIRALAGGGETQYF.